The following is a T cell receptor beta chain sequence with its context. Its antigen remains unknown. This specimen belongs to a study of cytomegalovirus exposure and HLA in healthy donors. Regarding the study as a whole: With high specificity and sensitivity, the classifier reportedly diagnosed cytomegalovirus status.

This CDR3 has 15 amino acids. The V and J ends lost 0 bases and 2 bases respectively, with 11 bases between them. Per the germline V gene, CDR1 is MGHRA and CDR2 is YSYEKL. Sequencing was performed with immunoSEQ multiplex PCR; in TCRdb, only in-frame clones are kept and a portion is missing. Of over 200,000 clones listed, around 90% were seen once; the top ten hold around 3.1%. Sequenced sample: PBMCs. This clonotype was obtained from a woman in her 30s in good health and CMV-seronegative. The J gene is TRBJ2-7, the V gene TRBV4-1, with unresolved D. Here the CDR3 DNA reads TGCGCCAGCAGCCAAGAAGGTACACGGACCTACGAGCAGTACTTC. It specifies CASSQEGTRTYEQYF.